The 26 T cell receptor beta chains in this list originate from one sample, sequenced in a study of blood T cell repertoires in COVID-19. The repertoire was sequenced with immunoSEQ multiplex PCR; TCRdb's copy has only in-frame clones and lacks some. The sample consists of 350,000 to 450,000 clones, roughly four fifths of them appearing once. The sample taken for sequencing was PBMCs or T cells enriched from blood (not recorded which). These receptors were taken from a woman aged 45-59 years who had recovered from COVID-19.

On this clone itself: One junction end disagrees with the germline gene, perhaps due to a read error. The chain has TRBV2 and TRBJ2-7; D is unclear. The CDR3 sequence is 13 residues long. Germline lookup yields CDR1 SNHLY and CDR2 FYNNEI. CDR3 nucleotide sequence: TGTGCCAGCAGTGAAGTGGGCCGTTTTAGTCTCGACTTC. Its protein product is CASSEVGRFSLDF.

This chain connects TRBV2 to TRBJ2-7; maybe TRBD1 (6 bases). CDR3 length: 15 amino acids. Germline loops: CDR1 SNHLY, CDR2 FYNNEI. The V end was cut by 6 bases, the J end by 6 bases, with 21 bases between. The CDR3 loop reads CASRPQTGPHSEQYF. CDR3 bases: TGTGCCAGCAGGCCGCAGACAGGCCCCCACTCCGAGCAGTACTTC.

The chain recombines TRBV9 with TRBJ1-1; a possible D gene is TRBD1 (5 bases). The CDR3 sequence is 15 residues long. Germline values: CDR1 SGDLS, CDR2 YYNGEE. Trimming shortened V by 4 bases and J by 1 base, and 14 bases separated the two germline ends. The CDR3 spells CASSSTGQTNTEAFF. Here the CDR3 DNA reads TGTGCCAGCAGCTCCACCGGACAAACGAACACTGAAGCTTTCTTT.

CDR3 in DNA: TGTGCCAGCAGCTTACCGAGACAGGCCCCAGCTTACACTGAAGCTTTCTTT. It translates to CASSLPRQAPAYTEAFF. The rearrangement links TRBV7-9 to TRBJ1-1; D perhaps matches TRBD1 (6 bases). Trimming took 2 bases from V and 3 from J, leaving 19 bases between them. The CDR3 runs 17 residues. CDR1 SEHNR and CDR2 FQNEAQ come from the germline V gene (reference sequence).

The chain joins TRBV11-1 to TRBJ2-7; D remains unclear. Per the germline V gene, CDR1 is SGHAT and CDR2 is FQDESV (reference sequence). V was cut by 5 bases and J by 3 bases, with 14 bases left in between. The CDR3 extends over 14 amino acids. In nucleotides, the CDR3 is TGTGCCAGCAGCCCCCGCGGAATCGACTACGAGCAGTACTTC. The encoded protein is CASSPRGIDYEQYF.

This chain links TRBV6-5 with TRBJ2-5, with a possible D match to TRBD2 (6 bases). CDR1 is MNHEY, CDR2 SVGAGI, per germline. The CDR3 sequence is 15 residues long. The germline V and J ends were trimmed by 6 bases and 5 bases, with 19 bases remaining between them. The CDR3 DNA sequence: TGTGCCAGCAGACCAGAGGCAGTTGGGGGGGAGACCCAGTACTTC. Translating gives CASRPEAVGGETQYF.

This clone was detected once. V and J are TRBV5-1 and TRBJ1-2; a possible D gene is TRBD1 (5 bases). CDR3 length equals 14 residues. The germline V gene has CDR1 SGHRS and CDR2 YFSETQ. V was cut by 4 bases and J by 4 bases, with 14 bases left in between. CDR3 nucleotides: TGCGCCAGCAGCCCCCTCCGGGGACTCTATGGCTACACCTTC. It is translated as CASSPLRGLYGYTF.

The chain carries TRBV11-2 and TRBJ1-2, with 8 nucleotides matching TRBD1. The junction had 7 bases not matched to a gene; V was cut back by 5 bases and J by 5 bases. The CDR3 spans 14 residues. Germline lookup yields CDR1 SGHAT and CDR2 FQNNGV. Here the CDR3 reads CASSAGTGLYGYTF. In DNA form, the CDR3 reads TGTGCCAGCAGCGCCGGGACAGGTCTATATGGCTACACCTTC.

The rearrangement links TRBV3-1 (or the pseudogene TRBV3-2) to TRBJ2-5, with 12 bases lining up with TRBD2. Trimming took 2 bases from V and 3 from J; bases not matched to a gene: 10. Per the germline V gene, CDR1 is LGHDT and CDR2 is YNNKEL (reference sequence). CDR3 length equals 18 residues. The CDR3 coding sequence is TGTGCCAGCAGCCAATGGCTAGCGGGAGGGACGAGAAAAGAGACCCAGTACTTC. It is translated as CASSQWLAGGTRKETQYF.

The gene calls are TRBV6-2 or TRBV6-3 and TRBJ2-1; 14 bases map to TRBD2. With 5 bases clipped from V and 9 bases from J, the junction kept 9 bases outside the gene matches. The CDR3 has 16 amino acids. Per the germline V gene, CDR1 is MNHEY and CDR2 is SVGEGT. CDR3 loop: CASSLYLGLAGVEQFF. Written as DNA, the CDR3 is TGTGCCAGCAGTCTCTATTTGGGACTAGCGGGAGTTGAGCAGTTCTTC.

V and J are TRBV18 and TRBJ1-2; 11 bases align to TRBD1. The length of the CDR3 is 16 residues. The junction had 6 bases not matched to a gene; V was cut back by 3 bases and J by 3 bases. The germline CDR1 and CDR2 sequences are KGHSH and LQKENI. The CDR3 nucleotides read TGTGCCAGCTCACCTGGACAGGGGGCATGGGACTATGGCTACACCTTC. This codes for CASSPGQGAWDYGYTF.

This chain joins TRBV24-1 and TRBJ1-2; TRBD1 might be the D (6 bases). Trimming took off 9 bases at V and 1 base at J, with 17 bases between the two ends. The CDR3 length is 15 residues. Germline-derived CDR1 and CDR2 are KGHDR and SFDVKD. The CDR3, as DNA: TGTGCCACCTCAGACCGGGACACCGATAACTATGGCTACACCTTC. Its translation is CATSDRDTDNYGYTF.

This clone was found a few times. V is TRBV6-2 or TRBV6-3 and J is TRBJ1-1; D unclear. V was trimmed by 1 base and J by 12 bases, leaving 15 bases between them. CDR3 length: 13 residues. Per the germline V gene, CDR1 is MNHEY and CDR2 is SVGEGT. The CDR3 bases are TGTGCCAGCAGTTACTTGGGAGGGCAGTCCCCTTTCTTT. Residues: CASSYLGGQSPFF.

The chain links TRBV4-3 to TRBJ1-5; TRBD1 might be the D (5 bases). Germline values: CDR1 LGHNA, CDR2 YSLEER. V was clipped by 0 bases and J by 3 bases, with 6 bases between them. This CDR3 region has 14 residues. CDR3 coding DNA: TGCGCCAGCAGCCAAGACAGGGTCAATCAGCCCCAGCATTTT. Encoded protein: CASSQDRVNQPQHF.

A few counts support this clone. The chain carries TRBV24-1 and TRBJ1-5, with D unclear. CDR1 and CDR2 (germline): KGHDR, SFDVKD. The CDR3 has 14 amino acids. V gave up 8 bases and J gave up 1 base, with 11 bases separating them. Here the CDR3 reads CATITSGSNQPQHF. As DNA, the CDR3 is TGTGCCACCATTACCTCCGGGAGCAATCAGCCCCAGCATTTT.

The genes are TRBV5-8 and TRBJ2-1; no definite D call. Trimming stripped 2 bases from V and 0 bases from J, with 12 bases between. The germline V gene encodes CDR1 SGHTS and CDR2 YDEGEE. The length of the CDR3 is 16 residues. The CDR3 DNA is TGTGCCAGCAGCTTTCCGACACCGAGCTCCTACAATGAGCAGTTCTTC. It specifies CASSFPTPSSYNEQFF. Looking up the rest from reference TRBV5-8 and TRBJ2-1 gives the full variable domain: EAGVTQSPTHLIKTRGQQATLRCSPISGHTSVYWYQQALGLGLQFLLWYDEGEERNRGNFPPRFSGRQFPNYSSELNVNALELEDSALYLCASSFPTPSSYNEQFFGPGTRLTVL.

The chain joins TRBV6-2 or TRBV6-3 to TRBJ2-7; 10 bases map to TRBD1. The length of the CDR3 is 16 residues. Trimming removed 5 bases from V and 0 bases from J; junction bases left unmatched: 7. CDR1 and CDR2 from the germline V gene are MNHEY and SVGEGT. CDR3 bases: TGTGCCAGCAGTGGGCAGGGGACAGGGGACTCCTACGAGCAGTACTTC. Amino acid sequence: CASSGQGTGDSYEQYF.

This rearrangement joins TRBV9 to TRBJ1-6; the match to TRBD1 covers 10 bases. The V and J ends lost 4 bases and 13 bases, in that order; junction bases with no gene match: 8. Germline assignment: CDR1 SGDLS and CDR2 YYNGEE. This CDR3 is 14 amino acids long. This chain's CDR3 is CASSPGTGDGPLHF. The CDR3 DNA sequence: TGTGCCAGCAGCCCCGGGACAGGGGATGGTCCCCTCCACTTT. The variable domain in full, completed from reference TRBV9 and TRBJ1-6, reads DSGVTQTPKHLITATGQRVTLRCSPRSGDLSVYWYQQSLDQGLQFLIQYYNGEERAKGNILERFSAQQFPDLHSELNLSSLELGDSALYFCASSPGTGDGPLHFGNGTRLTVT.

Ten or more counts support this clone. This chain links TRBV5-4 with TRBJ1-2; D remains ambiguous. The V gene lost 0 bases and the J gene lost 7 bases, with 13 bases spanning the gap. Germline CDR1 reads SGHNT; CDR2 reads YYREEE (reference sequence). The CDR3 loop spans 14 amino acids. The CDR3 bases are TGTGCCAGCAGCTTGGGCCAGCCTGGCGGTGGCTACACCTTC. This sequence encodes CASSLGQPGGGYTF.

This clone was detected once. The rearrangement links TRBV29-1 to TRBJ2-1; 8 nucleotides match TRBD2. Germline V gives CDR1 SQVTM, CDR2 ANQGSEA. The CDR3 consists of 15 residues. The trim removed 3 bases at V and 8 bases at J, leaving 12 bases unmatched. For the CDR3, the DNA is TGCAGCGTTGAGGACCCAGGACTAGCATCATATGAGCAGTTCTTC. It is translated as CSVEDPGLASYEQFF.

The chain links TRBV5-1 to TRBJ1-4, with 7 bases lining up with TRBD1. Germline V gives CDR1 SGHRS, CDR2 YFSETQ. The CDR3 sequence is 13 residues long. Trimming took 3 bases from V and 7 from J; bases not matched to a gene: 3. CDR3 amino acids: CASSSNRGEKLFF. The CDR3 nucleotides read TGCGCCAGCAGCTCAAACAGGGGTGAAAAACTGTTTTTT.

The CDR3 bases are TGTGCCAGCAGTGAAGCAGGGGGTGTTGCCTATGGCTACACCTTC. Translating it yields CASSEAGGVAYGYTF. The chain has TRBV2 and TRBJ1-2, with a weak D call TRBD1 (6 bases). Trimming shortened V by 0 bases and J by 4 bases, and 12 bases separated the two germline ends. CDR1 is SNHLY and CDR2 is FYNNEI in the germline V gene. This CDR3 is 15 amino acids long.

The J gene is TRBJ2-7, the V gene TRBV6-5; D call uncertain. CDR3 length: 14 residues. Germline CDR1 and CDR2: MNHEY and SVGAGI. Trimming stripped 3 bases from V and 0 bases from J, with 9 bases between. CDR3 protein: CASSYSGNSYEQYF. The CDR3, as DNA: TGTGCCAGCAGTTATTCTGGCAACTCCTACGAGCAGTACTTC.

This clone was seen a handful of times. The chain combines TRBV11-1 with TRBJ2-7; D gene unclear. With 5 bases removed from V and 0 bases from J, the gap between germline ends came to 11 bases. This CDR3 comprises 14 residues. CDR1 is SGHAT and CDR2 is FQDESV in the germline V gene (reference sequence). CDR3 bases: TGTGCCAGCAGCCAGCTCGCGGTCTCCTACGAGCAGTACTTC. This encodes CASSQLAVSYEQYF.

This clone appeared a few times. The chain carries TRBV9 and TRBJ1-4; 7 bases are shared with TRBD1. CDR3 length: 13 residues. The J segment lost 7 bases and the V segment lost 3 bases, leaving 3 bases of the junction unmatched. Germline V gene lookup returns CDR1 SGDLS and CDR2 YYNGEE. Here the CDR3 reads CASSGGTVEKLFF. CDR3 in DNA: TGTGCCAGCAGCGGCGGGACAGTTGAAAAACTGTTTTTT.

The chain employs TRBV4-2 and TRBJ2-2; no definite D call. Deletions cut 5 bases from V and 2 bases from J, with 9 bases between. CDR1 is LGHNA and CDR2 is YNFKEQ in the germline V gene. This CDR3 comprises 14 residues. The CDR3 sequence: CASSETSNTGELFF. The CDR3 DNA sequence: TGTGCCAGCAGCGAGACAAGTAACACCGGGGAGCTGTTTTTT.